The T cell receptor beta chain described here comes from a study of cytomegalovirus exposure and HLA in healthy donors. There are 11 residues in the CDR3. Germline lookup yields CDR1 MNHEY and CDR2 SVGAGI. The V gene lost 6 bases and the J gene lost 5 bases, with 7 bases spanning the gap. The protocol was immunoSEQ multiplex PCR, while the TCRdb copy is restricted to in-frame clones and leaves out a portion. This repertoire shows around 140,000 clones, nearly 90% found once; its top ten account for over 1%. The chain uses TRBV6-5 and TRBJ1-1; D remains ambiguous. The sequence was collected from a woman between 18 and 29 years old in good health and CMV-seronegative. The sequenced sample consisted of PBMCs. CDR3 region: CASRMSTEAFF. The CDR3 DNA is TGTGCCAGCAGAATGTCGACTGAAGCTTTCTTT.